The source of this T cell receptor (beta chain) is a study of blood T cells in healthy people across ages. Broader study findings: When set beside aged donors, long-lived donors presented more naive CD4+ cells and higher diversity.

At least ten counts were recorded for this clonotype. What it binds is unknown. A second PCR, run for about 7 to 11 cycles, used a sample-barcoded 5' primer plus a J-beta primer mix. Each CDR3 protein is one row after TCRdb ran MiXCR on the 5' RACE reads. The top ten hold 15% to 19% of the sample, which has roughly 650,000 distinct CDR3 sequences, less than 40% seen once. Trimming took 6 bases from V and 2 from J, leaving 13 bases between them. Germline V gives CDR1 KGHSH, CDR2 LQKENI. The CDR3 loop spans 14 amino acids. The sample was blood. This TCR was recovered from a woman aged 80 or older in good health. The chain uses TRBV18 and TRBJ1-2; TRBD1 might be the D (5 bases). The CDR3 region has the DNA TGTGCCAGCTCCCGGGCAGGGCCCAACTATGGCTACACCTTC. The encoded protein is CASSRAGPNYGYTF. Looking up the rest from reference TRBV18 and TRBJ1-2 gives the full variable domain: NAGVMQNPRHLVRRRGQEARLRCSPMKGHSHVYWYRQLPEEGLKFMVYLQKENIIDESGMPKERFSAEFPKEGPSILRIQQVVRGDSAAYFCASSRAGPNYGYTFGSGTRLTVV.